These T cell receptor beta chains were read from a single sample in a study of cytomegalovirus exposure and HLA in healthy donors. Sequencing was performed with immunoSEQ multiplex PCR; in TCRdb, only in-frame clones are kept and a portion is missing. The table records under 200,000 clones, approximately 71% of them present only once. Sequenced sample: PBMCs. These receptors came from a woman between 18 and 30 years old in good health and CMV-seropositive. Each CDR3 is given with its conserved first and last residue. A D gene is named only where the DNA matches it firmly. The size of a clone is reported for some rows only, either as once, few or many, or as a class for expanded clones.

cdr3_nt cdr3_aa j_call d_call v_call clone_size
TGTGCCAGCAGCGTAGCGTCTTTTGACAATGAGCAGTTCTTC CASSVASFDNEQFF TRBJ2-1 NA TRBV9 NA
TGTGCCAGCTCATTGGACAGGGGGTACGACGAGCAGTACTTC CASSLDRGYDEQYF TRBJ2-7 TRBD1 TRBV18 NA
TGTGCCAGCAGGGGACTAGCGGGAGGTAATGAGCAGTTCTTC CASRGLAGGNEQFF TRBJ2-1 TRBD2 TRBV2 NA
TGTGCCAGCACCACGGGGACTGGCTACGAGCAGTACTTC CASTTGTGYEQYF TRBJ2-7 NA TRBV6-6 few
TGTGCTAGTGGCTCCCCCAGGGAGGCAAGCTATGGCTACACCTTC CASGSPREASYGYTF TRBJ1-2 NA TRBV12-5 NA
TGCGCCAGCAGCTTGGCCGCTACTAGCGGGAGGGCGATGGGGACCCAGTACTTC CASSLAATSGRAMGTQYF TRBJ2-5 TRBD2 TRBV5-1 NA
TGTGCCAGCAGCTCTCGACAGGGGGGATACGAGCAGTACTTC CASSSRQGGYEQYF TRBJ2-7 TRBD1 TRBV27 NA
TGTGCCAGCAGCTTTGGGCCCACTGAAGCTTTCTTT CASSFGPTEAFF TRBJ1-1 NA TRBV7-9 NA
TGTGCCAGCAGCCCGCCGCGGGGGAATCAAGAGACCCAGTACTTC CASSPPRGNQETQYF TRBJ2-5 TRBD2 TRBV6-5 NA
TGTGCCAGCAGTGAGACAGGGGACTATGGCTACACCTTC CASSETGDYGYTF TRBJ1-2 TRBD1 TRBV6-1 few
TGTGCCAGCTCACCCCCGGGACAGAACATGAACACTGAAGCTTTCTTT CASSPPGQNMNTEAFF TRBJ1-1 TRBD1 TRBV18 few
TGTGCCAGTAGTATAGACGCTTGGATCGACAATAGCAATCAGCCCCAGCATTTT CASSIDAWIDNSNQPQHF TRBJ1-5 NA TRBV19 NA
TGTGCCAGCAGTTACTCCTGGAAAGACATGAACACTGAAGCTTTCTTT CASSYSWKDMNTEAFF TRBJ1-1 NA TRBV6-5 NA
TGTGCCAGCAGCCCTCAGACGTCAAGGGGGAACACTGAAGCTTTCTTT CASSPQTSRGNTEAFF TRBJ1-1 NA TRBV7-8 NA
TGCGCCAGCAGCCCCGGTCCGGGGATGAGCAATCAGCCCCAGCATTTT CASSPGPGMSNQPQHF TRBJ1-5 NA TRBV5-1 NA
TGTGCCTGGCGGGTCTTGGCTGGGGCCAACGTCCTGACTTTC CAWRVLAGANVLTF TRBJ2-6 NA TRBV30 NA
TGCGCCAGCAGCTCTGCAGGATACAATGAGCAGTTCTTC CASSSAGYNEQFF TRBJ2-1 NA TRBV5-1 NA
TGTGCCAGCTCACCACCGGGCGCAACTAATGAAAAACTGTTTTTT CASSPPGATNEKLFF TRBJ1-4 NA TRBV18 NA
TGTGCCAGCAGACCACAGGGAACCAATGAGCAGTTCTTC CASRPQGTNEQFF TRBJ2-1 NA TRBV6-5 NA
TGCGCCAGCAGCGCAGGACAGGACTCTGGAAACACCATATATTTT CASSAGQDSGNTIYF TRBJ1-3 TRBD1 TRBV5-1 NA
TGCGCCAGCAGAAGGGCGACAGGGGCCACAGATACGCAGTATTTT CASRRATGATDTQYF TRBJ2-3 TRBD1 TRBV5-1 NA
TGTGCCTGGAGGAGGAGGGAGGGGGGGGACTATGGCTACACCTTC CAWRRREGGDYGYTF TRBJ1-2 NA TRBV30 few
TGCGCCAGCAGCTTGGGGACTAGCGGTGAAGATACGCAGTATTTT CASSLGTSGEDTQYF TRBJ2-3 TRBD2 TRBV5-1 NA